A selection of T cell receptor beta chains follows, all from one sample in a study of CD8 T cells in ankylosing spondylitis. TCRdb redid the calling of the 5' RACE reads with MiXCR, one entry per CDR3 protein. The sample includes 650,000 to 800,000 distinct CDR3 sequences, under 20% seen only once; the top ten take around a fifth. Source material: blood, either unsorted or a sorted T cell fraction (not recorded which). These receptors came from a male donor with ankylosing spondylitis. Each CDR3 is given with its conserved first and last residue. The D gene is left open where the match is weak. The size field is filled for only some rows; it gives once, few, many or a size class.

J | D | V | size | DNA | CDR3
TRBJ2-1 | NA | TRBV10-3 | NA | TGTGCCATCAGTGAATACGATGAGCAGTTCTTC | CAISEYDEQFF
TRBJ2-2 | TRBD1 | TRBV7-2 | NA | TGTGCCAGCAGCCTCCAGGGACAGTCGACCGGCACCGGGGAGCTGTTTTTT | CASSLQGQSTGTGELFF
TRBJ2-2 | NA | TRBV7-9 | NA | TGTGCCAGCCTAACCCCGTTCGCGAACACCGGGGAGCTGTTTTTT | CASLTPFANTGELFF
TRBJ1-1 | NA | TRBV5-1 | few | TGCGCCAGCAGCTTGTACAGTGGGGACACTGAAGCTTTCTTT | CASSLYSGDTEAFF
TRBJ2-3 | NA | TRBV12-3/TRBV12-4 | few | TGTGCCAGCACCATACCTCCCCGAGATACGCAGTATTTT | CASTIPPRDTQYF
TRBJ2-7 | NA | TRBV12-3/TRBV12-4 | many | NA | CASSSSGQGLYEQYF
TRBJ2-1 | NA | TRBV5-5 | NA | TGTGCCAGCAGCTTGGTGTTGTCTAGATCGGATGAGCAGTTCTTC | CASSLVLSRSDEQFF
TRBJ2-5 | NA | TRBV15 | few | TGTGCCACCAGCAGAGCTAGGGGGAATGGTGAGACCCAGTACTTC | CATSRARGNGETQYF
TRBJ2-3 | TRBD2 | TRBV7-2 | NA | TGTGCCAGCAGCTTAGATGCCAGCGGGACGGCAGATACGCAGTATTTT | CASSLDASGTADTQYF
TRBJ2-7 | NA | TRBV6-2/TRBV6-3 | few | TGTGCCAGTACGGACAGTATCTACGAGCAGTACTTC | CASTDSIYEQYF
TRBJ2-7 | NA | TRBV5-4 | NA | TGTGCCAGCAGCGTATACCCCTACGAGCAGTACTTC | CASSVYPYEQYF
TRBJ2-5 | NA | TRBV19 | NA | TGTGCCAGTACCCCCGGCAAAGGGAGGAAAGAGACCCAGTACTTC | CASTPGKGRKETQYF
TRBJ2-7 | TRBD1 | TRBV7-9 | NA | TGTGCCAGCAGCGCCCGACAGGGGATAGGGGAGCAGTACTTC | CASSARQGIGEQYF
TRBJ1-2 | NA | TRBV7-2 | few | TGTGCCAGCAGCCAAGCTCCCTTCGACAGGATATATGGCTACACCTTC | CASSQAPFDRIYGYTF
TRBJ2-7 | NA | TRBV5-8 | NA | TGTGCCAGCAGCTTCACAGGGTCCTCCGAGCAGTACTTC | CASSFTGSSEQYF
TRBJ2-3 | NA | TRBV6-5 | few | TGTGCCAGCAGTTATAACTCCCGAGATACGCAGTATTTT | CASSYNSRDTQYF
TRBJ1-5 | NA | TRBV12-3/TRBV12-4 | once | TGTGCCAGCAGTTTAGGTGATTGGACCCGGGACAATCAGCCCCAGCATTTT | CASSLGDWTRDNQPQHF
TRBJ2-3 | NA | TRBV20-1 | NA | TGCAGTGCCCTTTCACTAGCCGGGTGGGCAGATACGCAGTATTTT | CSALSLAGWADTQYF
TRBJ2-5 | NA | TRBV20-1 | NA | TGCAGTGCTTCCCTAGGCCCGGGTTATCGAGAGTTGGAGACCCAGTACTTC | CSASLGPGYRELETQYF
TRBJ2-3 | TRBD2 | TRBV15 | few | TGTGCCACAGGAGGACTAGCGGGAGGAACAGATACGCAGTATTTT | CATGGLAGGTDTQYF
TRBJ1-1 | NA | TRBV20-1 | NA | TGCAGTGCCAGATTCAGGGACGAACCTAACACTGAAGCTTTCTTT | CSARFRDEPNTEAFF
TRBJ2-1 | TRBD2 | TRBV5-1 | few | TGCGCCAGCAGCTCACAAGCGGGAGGCCCAGCCAATGAGCAGTTCTTC | CASSSQAGGPANEQFF
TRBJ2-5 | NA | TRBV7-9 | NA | TGTGCCAGCAGCCCCCAGGGGGGCCTACTCCAAGAGACCCAGTACTTC | CASSPQGGLLQETQYF
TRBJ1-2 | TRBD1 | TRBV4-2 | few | TGTGCCAGCCGCGGGACAGGGGTTGGAGATGGCTACACCTTC | CASRGTGVGDGYTF
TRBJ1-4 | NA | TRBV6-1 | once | TGTGCCAGCAGTCCGCCGGACATTTATGAAAAACTGTTTTTT | CASSPPDIYEKLFF
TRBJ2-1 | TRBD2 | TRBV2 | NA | TGTGCCAGCAGTGACCAAAGTAGCGGGGGGACCCCGTCCAATGAGCAGTTCTTC | CASSDQSSGGTPSNEQFF
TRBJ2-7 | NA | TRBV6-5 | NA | TGTGCCAGCAGTTACCAAACCCCTGGGGAACATCTGTCCGAGCAGTACTTC | CASSYQTPGEHLSEQYF
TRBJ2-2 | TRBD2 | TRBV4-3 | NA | TGCGCCAGCAGCCAAGGTTTCGGGAGGGCCGACGGGGAGCTGTTTTTT | CASSQGFGRADGELFF
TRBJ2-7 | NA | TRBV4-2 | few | TGTGCCAGCAGCCAAGAGCAACTGACCTCCTACGAGCAGTACTTC | CASSQEQLTSYEQYF
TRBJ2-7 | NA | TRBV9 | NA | TGTGCCAGCAGCGTGGCGGACGGGCCCTACGAGCAGTACTTC | CASSVADGPYEQYF
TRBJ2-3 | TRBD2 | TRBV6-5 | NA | TGTGCCAGCAGTTATAGCGGGGGGGGTCTAGATACGCAGTATTTT | CASSYSGGGLDTQYF
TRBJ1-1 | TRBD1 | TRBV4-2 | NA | TGTGCCAGCAGCCAAGAACCAGGGGGGGGATGGACTGAAGCTTTCTTT | CASSQEPGGGWTEAFF
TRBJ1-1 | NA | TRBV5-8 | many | TGTGCCAGCAGCTTGGCGAAGAACACTGAAGCTTTCTTT | CASSLAKNTEAFF
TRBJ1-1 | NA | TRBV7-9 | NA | TGTGCCAGCAGCTTATCGGTAAAGGGGAAGGACACTGAAGCTTTCTTT | CASSLSVKGKDTEAFF
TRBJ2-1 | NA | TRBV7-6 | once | TGTGCCAGCACCATCGGGGATTTAAACAATGAGCAGTTCTTC | CASTIGDLNNEQFF
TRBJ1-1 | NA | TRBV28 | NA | TGTGCCAGCACCTTGACCACTTCAAACACTGAAGCTTTCTTT | CASTLTTSNTEAFF
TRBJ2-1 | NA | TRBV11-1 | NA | TGTGCCAGCAGCTTAGGTAGGACGGAAGGGGCCTACAATGAGCAGTTCTTC | CASSLGRTEGAYNEQFF
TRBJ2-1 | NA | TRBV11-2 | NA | TGTGCCAGCAGCTTAGATCGATGGTCCTACAATGAGCAGTTCTTC | CASSLDRWSYNEQFF
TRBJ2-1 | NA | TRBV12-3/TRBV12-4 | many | TGTGCCAGCAGTTTAGGGGATGAGCAGTTCTTC | CASSLGDEQFF
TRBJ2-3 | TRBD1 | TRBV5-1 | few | TGCGCCAGCAGCAATGGCAGGGGGAGCACAGATACGCAGTATTTT | CASSNGRGSTDTQYF
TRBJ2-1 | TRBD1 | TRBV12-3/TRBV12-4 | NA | TGTGCCAGCAGCCCCGACAGGGGTGAGGGGACTGAGCAGTTCTTC | CASSPDRGEGTEQFF
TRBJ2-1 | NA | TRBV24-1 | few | TGTGCCACCAGCCTGTTAGGGTATGAGCAGTTCTTC | CATSLLGYEQFF
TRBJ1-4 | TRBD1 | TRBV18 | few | TGTGCCAGCTCACCCCAGGGGGCAGTGGGAGAAAAACTGTTTTTT | CASSPQGAVGEKLFF